These T cell receptor beta chains were read from a single sample in a study of T cell responses to AZD1222 COVID-19 vaccine. TCRdb's table, derived via immunoSEQ multiplex PCR, lists solely in-frame clones and lacks some. The sample has 150,000 to 200,000 clones, roughly 94% seen once. The specimen comprised peripheral blood, sampled 28 days after the second AZD1222 dose. The receptors were gathered from an adult who received the AZD1222 COVID-19 vaccine. The CDR3 runs from the conserved cysteine through the conserved F or W. Each record gives: clone size, J gene, V gene, D gene, CDR3 DNA, CDR3 protein. A D gene is named only where the DNA matches it firmly. The size entry is marked missing in some rows and otherwise reads once, few, many or a size class.

.	TRBJ1-2	TRBV6-6	.	TGTGCCAGCACCGAGGGGAATAGCTATGGCTACACCTTC	CASTEGNSYGYTF
.	TRBJ2-7	TRBV6-2/TRBV6-3	TRBD2	TGTGCCAGCAGTTACCCCCCACCCGGACTAGCGGGGCACTACGAGCAGTACTTC	CASSYPPPGLAGHYEQYF
.	TRBJ2-3	TRBV6-5	TRBD1	TGTGCCAGCAGGCTGGACAGGGGAGTCACAGATACGCAGTATTTT	CASRLDRGVTDTQYF
.	TRBJ2-7	TRBV28	TRBD2	TGTGCCAGCAGTTTATCTATAGCGGGAGGGCCTTACGAGCAGTACTTC	CASSLSIAGGPYEQYF
.	TRBJ2-7	TRBV7-8	.	TGTGCCAGCAGCTTAGAAGGGCGGGTCCGGAGCTCCTACGAGCAGTACTTC	CASSLEGRVRSSYEQYF
.	TRBJ2-3	TRBV7-3	TRBD2	TGTGCCAGCAGCTTAGCACCGGGAGGGGCAGATACGCAGTATTTT	CASSLAPGGADTQYF
.	TRBJ2-2	TRBV11-1	.	TGTGCCAGCAGCTTGGGGGCCTCAAGGGGGGAGCTGTTTTTT	CASSLGASRGELFF
.	TRBJ2-4	TRBV5-1	.	TGCGCCAGCAGCTTGGAGAAACAGGGTGGTTTGGACATTCAGTACTTC	CASSLEKQGGLDIQYF
.	TRBJ1-1	TRBV12-3/TRBV12-4	.	TGTGCCAGCAGTCTGGGGTCTAACACTGAAGCTTTCTTT	CASSLGSNTEAFF
.	TRBJ2-5	TRBV10-3	TRBD2	TGTGCCACCGCCGGGGCTAGCGGGAGGGAAGAGACCCAGTACTTC	CATAGASGREETQYF
.	TRBJ2-1	TRBV18	TRBD1	TGTGCCAGCTCACCAGGGACAGGGACATCCTACAATGAGCAGTTCTTC	CASSPGTGTSYNEQFF
.	TRBJ2-5	TRBV7-2	.	TGTGCCAGCAGTGGCAGGCGAGAGACCCAGTACTTC	CASSGRRETQYF
.	TRBJ2-1	TRBV11-3	TRBD2	TGTGCCAGCAGCCCCCGGACTAGCGGGGGCGTCGGGGAGCAGTTCTTC	CASSPRTSGGVGEQFF
.	TRBJ1-1	TRBV6-5	TRBD1	TGTGCCAGCATAGTTCGGTTGGGACAGGGGATGGCTTTCTTT	CASIVRLGQGMAFF
.	TRBJ2-1	TRBV19	TRBD1	TGTGCCAGTAGTATCAGCGGCCGGGACAGGGAGGTAGATGAGCAGTTCTTC	CASSISGRDREVDEQFF
.	TRBJ2-3	TRBV9	TRBD2	TGTGCCAGCAGCGTAGGGGCGGGAGAGCGCACAGATACGCAGTATTTT	CASSVGAGERTDTQYF
.	TRBJ2-7	TRBV19	.	TGTGCCAGTAGCCGCAGCAGTTCGAGCTCCTACGAGCAGTACTTC	CASSRSSSSSYEQYF
.	TRBJ2-7	TRBV30	.	TGTGCCTGGAGTGTACCCCAGGGTCTCCGATACGAGCAGTACTTC	CAWSVPQGLRYEQYF
.	TRBJ1-5	TRBV19	.	TGTGCCAGTCTTGAGGGGCTAGGGAGCAATCAGCCCCAGCATTTT	CASLEGLGSNQPQHF
.	TRBJ1-1	TRBV30	.	TGTGCCTGGACCGGGACGGTGAGAACTGAAGCTTTCTTT	CAWTGTVRTEAFF
.	TRBJ1-2	TRBV18	TRBD1	TGTGCCAGCTCACCGGCGACAGGGAACTATGGCTACACCTTC	CASSPATGNYGYTF
.	TRBJ1-1	TRBV3-1/TRBV3-2	.	TGTGCCAGCAGCCTCACACTACCGGCGGGGACCACTGAAGCTTTCTTT	CASSLTLPAGTTEAFF
.	TRBJ2-1	TRBV27	TRBD2	TGTGCCAGCAGTTTAGCTCTGACTAGCGGGAGGGGAAGGCAGTTCTTC	CASSLALTSGRGRQFF
.	TRBJ1-1	TRBV2	.	TGTGCCACCGCAACGAACACTGAAGCTTTCTTT	CATATNTEAFF
.	TRBJ2-7	TRBV15	.	TGTGCCACCCAAGGGGCATCCTACGAGCAGTACTTC	CATQGASYEQYF
.	TRBJ2-3	TRBV30	.	TGTGCCTGGAGTCCGCCGGGCGTGCCAGATACGCAGTATTTT	CAWSPPGVPDTQYF
.	TRBJ2-3	TRBV4-3	TRBD1	TGCGCCAGCAGCCAAGGGACAGGAAGCACAGATACGCAGTATTTT	CASSQGTGSTDTQYF
.	TRBJ1-2	TRBV6-5	TRBD1	TGTGCCAGCGGGACAGGGGAACTCTATGGCTACACCTTC	CASGTGELYGYTF
.	TRBJ1-2	TRBV6-6	.	TGTGCCAGCACCTCCCGTGGGGTAAGGAACTATGGCTACACCTTC	CASTSRGVRNYGYTF
.	TRBJ1-2	TRBV24-1	TRBD1	TGTGCCACCAGTGATTGGGGACAGGGCTACACCTTC	CATSDWGQGYTF
.	TRBJ1-6	TRBV6-5	TRBD1	TGTGCCAGCAGTTACGGGGCGGGACAGGGTAATTCACCCCTCCACTTT	CASSYGAGQGNSPLHF
.	TRBJ1-5	TRBV19	.	TGTGCCAGTAGTCCTACTCGCCGGGACGGGAATAGCAATCAGCCCCAGCATTTT	CASSPTRRDGNSNQPQHF
.	TRBJ2-7	TRBV5-1	.	TGCGCCAGCAGCTTACAGGCCAATTCCTACGAGCAGTACTTC	CASSLQANSYEQYF
.	TRBJ2-2	TRBV5-4	TRBD1	TGTGCCAGCAGCTTACAGGGGACCGGGGAGCTGTTTTTT	CASSLQGTGELFF
.	TRBJ1-5	TRBV2	.	TGTGCCAGCATGTTAAGGACAGCCCCAAATAGCAATCAGCCCCAGCATTTT	CASMLRTAPNSNQPQHF
.	TRBJ2-5	TRBV10-3	.	TGTGCCATCAGTGAGTCTGGGGAGACCCAGTACTTC	CAISESGETQYF
.	TRBJ2-1	TRBV7-2	TRBD2	TGTGCCAGCAGCTTAGAAGTGACTAGCGCCTACAATGAGCAGTTCTTC	CASSLEVTSAYNEQFF
once	TRBJ1-5	TRBV25-1	TRBD1	TGTGCCAGCAGTTTAGGACAGGGCGATCAGCCCCAGCATTTT	CASSLGQGDQPQHF
.	TRBJ2-1	TRBV9	TRBD1	TGTGCCAGCAGCGCGCCGGGACAGTTGCCCCGTAATGAGCAGTTCTTC	CASSAPGQLPRNEQFF